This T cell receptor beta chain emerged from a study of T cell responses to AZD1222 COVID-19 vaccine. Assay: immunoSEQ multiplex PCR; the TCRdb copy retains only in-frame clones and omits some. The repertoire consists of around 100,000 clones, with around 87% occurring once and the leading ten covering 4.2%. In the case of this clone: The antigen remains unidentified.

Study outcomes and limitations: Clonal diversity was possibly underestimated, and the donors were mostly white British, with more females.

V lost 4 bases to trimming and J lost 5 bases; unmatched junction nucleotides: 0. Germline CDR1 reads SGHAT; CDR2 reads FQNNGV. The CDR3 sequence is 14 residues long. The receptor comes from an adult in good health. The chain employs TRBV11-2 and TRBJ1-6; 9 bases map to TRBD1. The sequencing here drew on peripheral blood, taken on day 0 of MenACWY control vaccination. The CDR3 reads CASSWTGDNSPLHF. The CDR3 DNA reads TGTGCCAGCAGCTGGACAGGGGATAATTCACCCCTCCACTTT. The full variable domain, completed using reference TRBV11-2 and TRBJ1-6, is EAGVAQSPRYKIIEKRQSVAFWCNPISGHATLYWYQQILGQGPKLLIQFQNNGVVDDSQLPKDRFSAERLKGVDSTLKIQPAKLEDSAVYLCASSWTGDNSPLHFGNGTRLTVT.